The 18 T cell receptor beta chains reported below all come from one sample, sequenced in a study of T cells in Graves' hyperthyroidism and ophthalmopathy. RNA transcripts gave rise to amplified TCR beta CDR3 regions. The HTBI primer set drove a first-round RT-PCR of the TCR CDR3. TCRdb recomputed calls from the multiplex PCR reads with MiXCR, one row per CDR3 protein. This table has approximately 610,000 distinct CDR3 sequences, 14% to 15% appearing once. Input material: blood. The receptors come from a woman aged 40-49 years with Graves' ophthalmopathy.

This clonotype was observed many times. The chain has TRBV28 and TRBJ1-2; TRBD1 aligns across 11 bases. CDR3 length: 16 amino acids. Per the germline V gene, CDR1 is MDHEN and CDR2 is SYDVKM. The trim removed 7 bases at V and 0 bases at J, leaving 7 bases unmatched. The CDR3 protein is CASKGQGAIPNYGYTF. The CDR3 region has the DNA TGTGCCAGCAAAGGACAGGGGGCCATTCCTAACTATGGCTACACCTTC.

In its sample, this clonotype was seen many times. The genes are TRBV12-3 or TRBV12-4 and TRBJ2-5; D is perhaps TRBD1 (6 bases). CDR3 size: 13 residues. The ends were cut back, 7 bases at V and 5 bases at J, with 14 bases in the middle. As DNA, the CDR3 is TGTGCCAGCACCGTCAGAAGGGGGGAGACCCAGTACTTC. Translation gives CASTVRRGETQYF.

This clonotype was found many times. V is TRBV6-1 and J is TRBJ2-7; 10 bases fit TRBD1. V lost 6 bases, J lost 4 bases, and 6 bases stayed unmatched. In germline, CDR1 is MNHNS, CDR2 SASEGT. This CDR3 has 14 residues. For the CDR3, the DNA is TGTGCCAGCAGAGACAGGGGGCTAGTGTACGAGCAGTACTTC. This sequence encodes CASRDRGLVYEQYF.

In its sample, this clonotype was seen a few times. The chain links TRBV6-5 to TRBJ2-7, with 8 bases identical to TRBD2. Unmatched junction bases numbered 9, after V lost 3 bases and J lost 2 bases. Germline CDR1 reads MNHEY; CDR2 reads SVGAGI. The CDR3 runs 16 residues. The CDR3: CASSYALAGSAYEQYF. CDR3 nucleotide sequence: TGTGCCAGCAGTTATGCATTAGCGGGATCGGCCTACGAGCAGTACTTC.

Many counts were recorded for this clonotype. This sequence joins TRBV6-2 or TRBV6-3 and TRBJ1-1; D unresolved. V lost 7 bases, J lost 0 bases, and 9 bases lay in between. The CDR3 totals 13 residues. Germline CDR1 reads MNHEY; CDR2 reads SVGEGT. CDR3 protein: CASKTYVNTEAFF. The CDR3 nucleotides are TGTGCCAGCAAAACATACGTGAACACTGAAGCTTTCTTT.

This clonotype has ten or more counts. CDR3: CASSFAGVEQYF. For the CDR3, the DNA is TGTGCCAGCAGTTTCGCGGGAGTCGAGCAGTACTTC. The V gene is TRBV12-3 or TRBV12-4, the J gene TRBJ2-7; TRBD2 aligns across 7 bases. This CDR3 spans 12 amino acids. V dropped 3 bases and J dropped 6; count of bases not matched to a gene: 2.

This clonotype was counted many times. The rearrangement joins TRBV28 to TRBJ2-7; TRBD2 agrees at 13 bases. After removal of 5 bases from V and 6 bases from J, the junction contained 4 bases not matched to a gene. The germline V gene has CDR1 MDHEN and CDR2 SYDVKM. The CDR3 is made up of 14 amino acids. The CDR3 here is CASSLGTSGIEQYF. As DNA, the CDR3 is TGTGCCAGCAGTCTAGGGACTAGCGGGATCGAGCAGTACTTC.

The gene calls are TRBV7-8 and TRBJ2-2; TRBD2 matches 9 bases. V dropped 8 bases and J dropped 7; count of bases not matched to a gene: 8. CDR1 and CDR2 (germline): SGHVS, FQNEAQ. The CDR3 covers 14 residues. This CDR3 is CASGIAGADGELFF. The CDR3 bases are TGTGCCAGCGGGATAGCGGGAGCTGACGGGGAGCTGTTTTTT.

The chain couples TRBV2 to TRBJ1-2; D is unclear. Trimming stripped 2 bases from V and 8 bases from J, with 12 bases between. The CDR3 runs to 13 residues. CDR1 SNHLY and CDR2 FYNNEI come from the germline V gene. In nucleotides, the CDR3 is TGTGCCAGCAGTGAAACATGGTCTGAGGGCTACACCTTC. It specifies CASSETWSEGYTF.

This clonotype was found many times. The chain joins TRBV6-2 or TRBV6-3 to TRBJ1-5; 9 bases agree with TRBD1. V was clipped by 4 bases and J by 4 bases; unmatched bases: 2. The CDR3 totals 14 residues. CDR1 and CDR2 (germline): MNHEY, SVGEGT. The CDR3 DNA reads as TGTGCCAGCAGTTGGGACAGGGATAATCAGCCCCAGCATTTT. This gives the protein CASSWDRDNQPQHF.

Many counts were recorded for this clonotype. The chain recombines TRBV3-1 with TRBJ1-1; 9 nucleotides line up with TRBD1. The CDR3 totals 14 residues. The germline gives CDR1 LGHDT, CDR2 YNNKEL (reference sequence). Germline trimming cut 1 base from V and 10 bases from J; bases unmatched to any gene: 7. The CDR3 loop is CASSQGDRARGAFF. CDR3 sequence (DNA): TGTGCCAGCAGCCAAGGGGACAGGGCGCGCGGAGCTTTCTTT.

This rearrangement joins TRBV20-1 to TRBJ1-1; D is unclear. V was trimmed by 2 bases and J by 8 bases, leaving 12 bases between them. Germline values: CDR1 DFQATT, CDR2 SNEGSKA (reference sequence). This CDR3 comprises 12 residues. CDR3 amino acids: CSARRTPEEAFF. The DNA for the CDR3 is TGCAGTGCTAGACGGACGCCGGAAGAAGCTTTCTTT.

This clonotype was detected only a few times. The rearrangement links TRBV19 to TRBJ1-1; a weak D match, TRBD1 (6 bases). Germline V gene lookup returns CDR1 LNHDA and CDR2 SQIVND (reference sequence). The CDR3 has 15 amino acids. The germline V and J ends were trimmed by 1 base and 1 base, with 10 bases remaining between them. Here the CDR3 DNA reads TGTGCCAGTAGTATAGCCCTGGGACAGAACACTGAAGCTTTCTTT. Residues: CASSIALGQNTEAFF.

The chain employs TRBV4-1 and TRBJ2-5; no clear D. V lost 0 bases and J 1 base, leaving 9 bases between the germline ends. The V gene's germline CDR1 is MGHRA and CDR2 YSYEKL. The CDR3 consists of 15 residues. In nucleotides, the CDR3 is TGCGCCAGCAGCCAAGATCCAGGCAGCCAAGAGACCCAGTACTTC. Translated, it gives CASSQDPGSQETQYF.

The genes are TRBV6-1 and TRBJ2-7; D is ambiguous. The CDR3 has 12 amino acids. Germline CDR1 is MNHNS and CDR2 is SASEGT. Trimming stripped 6 bases from V and 5 bases from J, with 11 bases between. The CDR3 loop reads CASSPVRDEQYF. The CDR3 nucleotides are TGTGCCAGCAGCCCGGTTAGGGACGAGCAGTACTTC.

This clonotype was recorded at least ten times. The DNA of the CDR3 is TGTGCCAGCAGTTACTCCCCACTGGGGGAAGCTTTCTTT. This sequence encodes CASSYSPLGEAFF. The genes are TRBV6-5 and TRBJ1-1, with D unresolved. Per the germline V gene, CDR1 is MNHEY and CDR2 is SVGAGI. V lost 0 bases and J 8 bases, leaving 10 bases between the germline ends. The CDR3 is made up of 13 amino acids.

This clonotype was found many times. The CDR3 spells CASSPDGRDYGYTF. As DNA, the CDR3 is TGTGCCAGCAGCCCGGATGGAAGGGACTATGGCTACACCTTC. This rearrangement joins TRBV5-6 to TRBJ1-2, with D hard to call. Per germline, CDR1 SGHDT and CDR2 YYEEEE. CDR3 size: 14 residues. Trimming left V 4 bases short and J 3 bases short, with 13 bases between. Looking up the rest from reference TRBV5-6 and TRBJ1-2 gives the full variable domain: DAGVTQSPTHLIKTRGQQVTLRCSPKSGHDTVSWYQQALGQGPQFIFQYYEEEERQRGNFPDRFSGHQFPNYSSELNVNALLLGDSALYLCASSPDGRDYGYTFGSGTRLTVV.

This clonotype was recorded many times. V and J are TRBV6-1 and TRBJ1-3; 7 bases are shared with TRBD1. This CDR3 has 16 amino acids. Germline trimming cut 8 bases from V and 0 bases from J; bases unmatched to any gene: 10. Germline CDR1 and CDR2: MNHNS and SASEGT. CDR3 loop: CASHEDRQYSGNTIYF. The DNA for the CDR3 is TGTGCCAGCCACGAGGACAGGCAGTACTCTGGAAACACCATATATTTT.